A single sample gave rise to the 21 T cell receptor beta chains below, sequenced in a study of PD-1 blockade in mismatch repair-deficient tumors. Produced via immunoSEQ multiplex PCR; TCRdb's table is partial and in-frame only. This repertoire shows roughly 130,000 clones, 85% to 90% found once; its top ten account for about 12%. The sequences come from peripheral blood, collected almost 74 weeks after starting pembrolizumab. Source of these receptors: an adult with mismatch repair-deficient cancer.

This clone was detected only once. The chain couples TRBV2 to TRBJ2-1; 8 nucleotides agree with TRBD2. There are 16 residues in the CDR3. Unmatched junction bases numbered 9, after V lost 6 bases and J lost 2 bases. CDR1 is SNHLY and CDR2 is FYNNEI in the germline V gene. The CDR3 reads CASRGTGRVTYNEQFF. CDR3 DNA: TGTGCCAGCAGGGGAACCGGGAGGGTGACCTACAATGAGCAGTTCTTC.

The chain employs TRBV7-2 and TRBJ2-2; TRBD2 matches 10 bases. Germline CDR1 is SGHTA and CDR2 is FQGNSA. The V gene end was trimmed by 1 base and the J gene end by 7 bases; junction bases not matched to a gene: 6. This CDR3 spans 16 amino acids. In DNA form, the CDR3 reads TGTGCCAGCAGCTTAGGTCTAGCGGGAGTCATCGGGGAGCTGTTTTTT. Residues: CASSLGLAGVIGELFF.

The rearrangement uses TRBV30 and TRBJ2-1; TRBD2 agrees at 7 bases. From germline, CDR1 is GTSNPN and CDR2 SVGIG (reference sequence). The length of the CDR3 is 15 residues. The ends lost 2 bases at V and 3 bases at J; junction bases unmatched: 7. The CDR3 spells CAWSRDYTIYNEQFF. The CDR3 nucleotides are TGTGCCTGGAGTAGGGACTATACGATCTACAATGAGCAGTTCTTC.

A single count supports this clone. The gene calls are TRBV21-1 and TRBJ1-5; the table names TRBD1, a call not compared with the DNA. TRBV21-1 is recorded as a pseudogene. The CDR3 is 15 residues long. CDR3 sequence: CASSYGTGSNQPQHF. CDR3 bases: TGTGCCAGCAGCTATGGAACAGGCAGCAATCAGCCCCAGCATTTT.

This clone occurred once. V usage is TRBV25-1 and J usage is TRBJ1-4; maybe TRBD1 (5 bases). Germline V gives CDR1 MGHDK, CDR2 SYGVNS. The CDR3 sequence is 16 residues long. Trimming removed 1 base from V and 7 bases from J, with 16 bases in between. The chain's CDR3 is CASSEWDSNYGEKLFF. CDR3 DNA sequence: TGTGCCAGCAGTGAATGGGACTCCAACTATGGTGAAAAACTGTTTTTT.

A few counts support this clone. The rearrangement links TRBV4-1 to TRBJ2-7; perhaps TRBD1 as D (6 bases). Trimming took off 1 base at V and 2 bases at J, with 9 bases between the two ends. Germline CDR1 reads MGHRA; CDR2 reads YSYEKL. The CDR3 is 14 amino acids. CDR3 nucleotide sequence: TGCGCCAGCAGCCAAGTGGACAGCACCTACGAGCAGTACTTC. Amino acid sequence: CASSQVDSTYEQYF.

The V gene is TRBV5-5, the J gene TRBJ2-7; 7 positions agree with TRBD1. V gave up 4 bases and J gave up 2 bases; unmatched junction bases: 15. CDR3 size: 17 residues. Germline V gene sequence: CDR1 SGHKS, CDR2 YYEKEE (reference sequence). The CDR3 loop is CASSPATGTHITYEQYF. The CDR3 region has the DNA TGTGCCAGCAGCCCGGCGACAGGGACCCACATTACCTACGAGCAGTACTTC.

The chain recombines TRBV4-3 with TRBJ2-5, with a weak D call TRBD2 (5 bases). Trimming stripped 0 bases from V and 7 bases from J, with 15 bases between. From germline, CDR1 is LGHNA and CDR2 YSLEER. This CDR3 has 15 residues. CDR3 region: CASSQDRAARGTQYF. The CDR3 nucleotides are TGCGCCAGCAGCCAAGATCGGGCCGCCCGGGGGACCCAGTACTTC.

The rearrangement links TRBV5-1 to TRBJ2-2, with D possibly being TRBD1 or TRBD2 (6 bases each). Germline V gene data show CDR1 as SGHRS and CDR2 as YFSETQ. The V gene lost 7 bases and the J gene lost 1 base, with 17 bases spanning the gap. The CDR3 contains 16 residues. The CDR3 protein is CASQYLRGGNTGELFF. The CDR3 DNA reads TGCGCCAGCCAATACCTCAGGGGAGGGAACACCGGGGAGCTGTTTTTT.

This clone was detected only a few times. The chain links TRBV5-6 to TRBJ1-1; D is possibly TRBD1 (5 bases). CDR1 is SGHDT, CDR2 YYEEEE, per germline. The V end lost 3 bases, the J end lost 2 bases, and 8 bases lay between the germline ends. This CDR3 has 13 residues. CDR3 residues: CASSSGPNTEAFF. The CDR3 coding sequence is TGTGCCAGCAGCTCGGGGCCAAACACTGAAGCTTTCTTT.

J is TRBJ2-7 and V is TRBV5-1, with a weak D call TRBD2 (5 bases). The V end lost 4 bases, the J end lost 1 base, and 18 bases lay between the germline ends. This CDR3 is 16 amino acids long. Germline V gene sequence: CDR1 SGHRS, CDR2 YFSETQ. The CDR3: CASSPGGLGGSYEQYF. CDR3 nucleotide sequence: TGCGCCAGCAGCCCCGGAGGCCTAGGTGGTTCCTACGAGCAGTACTTC. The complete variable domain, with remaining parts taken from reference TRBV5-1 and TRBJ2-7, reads KAGVTQTPRYLIKTRGQQVTLSCSPISGHRSVSWYQQTPGQGLQFLFEYFSETQRNKGNFPGRFSGRQFSNSRSEMNVSTLELGDSALYLCASSPGGLGGSYEQYFGPGTRLTVT.

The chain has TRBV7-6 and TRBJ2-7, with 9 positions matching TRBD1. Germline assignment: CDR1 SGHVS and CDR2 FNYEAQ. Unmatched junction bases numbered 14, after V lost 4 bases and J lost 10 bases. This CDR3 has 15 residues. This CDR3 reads CASSSRYRGLNRQYF. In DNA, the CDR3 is TGTGCCAGCAGCTCCCGTTACAGGGGGCTGAATCGACAGTACTTC.

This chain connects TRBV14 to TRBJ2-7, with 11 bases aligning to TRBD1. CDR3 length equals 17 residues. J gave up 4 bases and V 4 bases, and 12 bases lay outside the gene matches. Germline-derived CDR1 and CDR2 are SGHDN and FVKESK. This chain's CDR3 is CASSPSGWGQGVYEQYF. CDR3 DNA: TGTGCCAGCAGCCCCAGCGGCTGGGGACAGGGGGTTTACGAGCAGTACTTC. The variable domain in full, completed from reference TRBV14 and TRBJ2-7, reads EAGVTQFPSHSVIEKGQTVTLRCDPISGHDNLYWYRRVMGKEIKFLLHFVKESKQDESGMPNNRFLAERTGGTYSTLKVQPAELEDSGVYFCASSPSGWGQGVYEQYFGPGTRLTVT.

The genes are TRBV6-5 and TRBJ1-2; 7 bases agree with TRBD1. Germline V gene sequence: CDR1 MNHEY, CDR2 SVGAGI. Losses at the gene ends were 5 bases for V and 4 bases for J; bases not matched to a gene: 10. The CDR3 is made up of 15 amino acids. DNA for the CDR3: TGTGCCAGCAGTGACTACAGGGGTGGCGGCTATGGCTACACCTTC. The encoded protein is CASSDYRGGGYGYTF.

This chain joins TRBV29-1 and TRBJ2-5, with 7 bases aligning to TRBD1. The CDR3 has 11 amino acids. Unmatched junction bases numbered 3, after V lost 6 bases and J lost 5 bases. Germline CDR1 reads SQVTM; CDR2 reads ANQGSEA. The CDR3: CSVGTAETQYF. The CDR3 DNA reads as TGCAGCGTCGGGACAGCGGAGACCCAGTACTTC.

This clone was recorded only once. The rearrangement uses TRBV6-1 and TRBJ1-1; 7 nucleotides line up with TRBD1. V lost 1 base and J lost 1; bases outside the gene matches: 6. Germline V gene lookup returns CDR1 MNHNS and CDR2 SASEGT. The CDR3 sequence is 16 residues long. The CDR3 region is CASSEGRNRGNTEAFF. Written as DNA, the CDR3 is TGTGCCAGCAGTGAAGGGAGAAACAGGGGGAACACTGAAGCTTTCTTT.

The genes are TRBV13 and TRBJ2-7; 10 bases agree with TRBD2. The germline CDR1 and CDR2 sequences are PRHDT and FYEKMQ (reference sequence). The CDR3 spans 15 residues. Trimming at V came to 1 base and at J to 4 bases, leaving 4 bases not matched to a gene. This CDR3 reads CASSLVSSGSYEQYF. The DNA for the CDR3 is TGTGCCAGCAGCTTAGTTTCTAGCGGGAGTTACGAGCAGTACTTC.

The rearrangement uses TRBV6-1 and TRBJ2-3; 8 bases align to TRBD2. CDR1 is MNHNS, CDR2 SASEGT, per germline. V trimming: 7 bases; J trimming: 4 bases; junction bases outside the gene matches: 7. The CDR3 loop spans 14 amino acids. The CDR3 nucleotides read TGTGCCAGCACCCCTAGCGGGTTATCAGATACGCAGTATTTT. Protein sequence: CASTPSGLSDTQYF.

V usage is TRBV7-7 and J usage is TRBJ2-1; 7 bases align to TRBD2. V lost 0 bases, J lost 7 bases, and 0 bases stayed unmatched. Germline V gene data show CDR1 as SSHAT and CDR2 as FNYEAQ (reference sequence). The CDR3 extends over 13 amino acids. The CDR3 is CASSLASGNEQFF. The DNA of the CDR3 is TGTGCCAGCAGCTTAGCTAGCGGGAATGAGCAGTTCTTC.

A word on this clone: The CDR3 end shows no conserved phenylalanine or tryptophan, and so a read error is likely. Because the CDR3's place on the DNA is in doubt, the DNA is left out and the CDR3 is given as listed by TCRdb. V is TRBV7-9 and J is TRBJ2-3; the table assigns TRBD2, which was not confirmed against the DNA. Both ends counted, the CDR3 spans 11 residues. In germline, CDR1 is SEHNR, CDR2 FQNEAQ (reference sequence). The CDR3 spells CASSLENLICV.

For the CDR3, the DNA is TGTGCCAGCAGCTTGCGACAGGGCCGGACACAAGAGACCCAGTACTTC. It yields the protein CASSLRQGRTQETQYF. This sequence joins TRBV5-6 and TRBJ2-5; 7 nucleotides align to TRBD1. The CDR3 consists of 16 residues. J lost 2 bases, V lost 1 base, and 8 bases had no gene match. CDR1 and CDR2 (germline): SGHDT, YYEEEE.